This T cell receptor (beta chain) was identified during a study of high-grade serous ovarian cancer treatment subgroups. Germline CDR1 is MNHEY and CDR2 is SVGAGI. With 6 bases removed from V and 0 bases from J, the gap between germline ends came to 4 bases. The CDR3 totals 12 residues. Sequencing was performed with immunoSEQ multiplex PCR; in TCRdb, only in-frame clones are kept and a portion is missing. Of roughly 7,700 clones listed, 72% were seen once; the top ten hold nearly 6%. This clone was observed a few times. The tumor samples were collected prior to definitive surgery or chemotherapy. The sequencing sample was made of tumor tissue. This receptor was identified in a human donor with high-grade serous ovarian cancer. V usage is TRBV6-5 and J usage is TRBJ2-3, with D unresolved. As DNA, the CDR3 is TGTGCCAGCAGACAGAGCACAGATACGCAGTATTTT. This translates into CASRQSTDTQYF.